The subject of this entry is one TCR beta chain. This entry comes from a study of blood T cell repertoires in COVID-19. Study-wide context: Samples came from the United States, Italy and Spain, spanning acute and convalescent COVID-19. From T cells, B-cell-depleted T cells, or PBMCs came the material, which was cDNA or gDNA.

The data were produced by immunoSEQ multiplex PCR, yet TCRdb's version contains in-frame clones alone and is incomplete. The sample has about 200,000 clones, roughly 80% seen once. The CDR3 length is 15 residues. The junction had 6 bases not matched to a gene; V was cut back by 3 bases and J by 3 bases. The germline V gene has CDR1 KGHSH and CDR2 LQKENI. The clonotype originates from a woman aged 80 or over with acute or convalescent COVID-19. This chain joins TRBV18 and TRBJ1-1, with 8 bases lining up with TRBD1. The sample taken for sequencing was peripheral blood. CDR3 amino acids: CASSPSGGEDTEAFF. For the CDR3, the DNA is TGTGCCAGCTCACCCTCAGGGGGCGAGGACACTGAAGCTTTCTTT.